This T cell receptor (beta chain) is drawn from a study of blood T cell dynamics during melanoma immunotherapy. Study results and limitations: Clones driving repertoire changes may be melanoma-specific or general immune activation.

The time point was: week 3, after first cycle of checkpoint inhibitor. At 12 weeks after first infusion, RECIST 1.1 defined response for most patients. Prior systemic cancer therapy, immunosuppressant use and other active malignancies excluded patients. This CDR3 is 16 amino acids long. Germline lookup yields CDR1 SEHNR and CDR2 FQNEAQ (reference sequence). V was cut by 7 bases and J by 1 base, with 17 bases left in between. Only in-frame clones appear in the TCRdb table, and some are missing; sequencing was by immunoSEQ multiplex PCR. The repertoire consists of more than 15,000 clones, with 70% to 90% occurring once and the leading ten covering over 6%. As concerns this clone: Its specificity is unknown.

This TCR was recovered from a human donor with melanoma. The chain links TRBV7-9 to TRBJ2-1; D is possibly TRBD2 (5 bases). This sample comprised blood, obtained from a patient treated with checkpoint blockade. The CDR3 coding sequence is TGTGCCAGCACCCTACTCAGCGGCTCTTCCTACAATGAGCAGTTCTTC. Translating it yields CASTLLSGSSYNEQFF.